This T cell receptor (beta chain) was retrieved from a study of T cell repertoires in cytomegalovirus infection. Study overall: An indication of both CMV infection and matching HLA type came from public TCR beta signatures. Whole-study findings and limits: Clonotypes of TCR beta that were HLA-C-restricted and CMV-specific dominated the ex vivo response. Using cumulative public TCR beta family frequency, the authors identified those who carried CMV together with the relevant HLA.

TCRdb re-called the reads with MiXCR, one entry per CDR3 protein. This sample has around 630,000 distinct CDR3 sequences; approximately 24% occur once, and the top ten carry 7.5% to 9%. In its sample, this clonotype was seen many times. Its specificity is unknown. The V gene end was trimmed by 5 bases and the J gene end by 5 bases; junction bases not matched to a gene: 10. The germline V gene has CDR1 MNHGY and CDR2 SAAAGT. This CDR3 has 17 amino acids. Material: CD8+ T cells from PBMCs. This clonotype originated in a human donor in good health (CMV status not recorded). Some clones in this sample may be carry-over from other donors' samples. The chain links TRBV6-8 to TRBJ2-3, with 13 positions matching TRBD2. The CDR3, as DNA: TGTGCCAGCAGTCTTACCCCACTAGCGGGGGGGTTAGATACGCAGTATTTT. Amino acid sequence: CASSLTPLAGGLDTQYF.